Detailed here is one TCR beta chain. This sample is part of a study of blood T cell repertoires in COVID-19. In the study overall: Sample material is recorded as cDNA or gDNA derived from T cells, B-cell-depleted T cells, or PBMCs.

In germline, CDR1 is LGHDT, CDR2 YNNKEL (reference sequence). This CDR3 spans 11 amino acids. Trimming took off 8 bases at V and 6 bases at J, with 9 bases between the two ends. This table comes from immunoSEQ multiplex PCR, and its TCRdb copy is limited to in-frame clones, with some not included. Found here are roughly 200,000 clones, around 80% of them singletons; the top ten hold 5.5%. The chain carries TRBV3-1 (or the pseudogene TRBV3-2) and TRBJ2-3, with D possibly being TRBD2 (6 bases). Sequencing was carried out using peripheral blood. The clonotype was recovered from a woman in her 70s with acute or convalescent COVID-19. DNA for the CDR3: TGTGCCAGCGGGAGCGGGGATACGCAGTATTTT. It yields the protein CASGSGDTQYF.